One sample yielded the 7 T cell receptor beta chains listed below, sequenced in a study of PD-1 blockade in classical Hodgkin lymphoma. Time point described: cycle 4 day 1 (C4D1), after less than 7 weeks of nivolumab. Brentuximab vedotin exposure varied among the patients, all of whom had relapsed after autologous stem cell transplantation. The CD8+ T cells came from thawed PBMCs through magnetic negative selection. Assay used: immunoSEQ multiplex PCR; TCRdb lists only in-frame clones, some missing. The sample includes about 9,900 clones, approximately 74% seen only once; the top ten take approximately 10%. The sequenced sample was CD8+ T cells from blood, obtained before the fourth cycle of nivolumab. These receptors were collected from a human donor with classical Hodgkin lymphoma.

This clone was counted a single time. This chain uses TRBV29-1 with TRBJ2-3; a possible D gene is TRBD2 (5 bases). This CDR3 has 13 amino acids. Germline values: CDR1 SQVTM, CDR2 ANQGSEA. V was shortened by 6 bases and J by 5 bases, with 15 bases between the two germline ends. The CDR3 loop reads CSVGLSSRDTQYF. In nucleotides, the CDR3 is TGCAGCGTCGGACTTTCCTCCAGAGATACGCAGTATTTT.

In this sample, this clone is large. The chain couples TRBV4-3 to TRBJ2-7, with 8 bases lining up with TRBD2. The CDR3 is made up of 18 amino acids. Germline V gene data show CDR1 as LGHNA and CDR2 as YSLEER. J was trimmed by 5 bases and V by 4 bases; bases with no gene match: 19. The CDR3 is CASSPVRGSGSVLDEQYF. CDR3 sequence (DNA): TGCGCCAGCAGCCCTGTTAGGGGGAGCGGGAGTGTGCTGGACGAGCAGTACTTC.

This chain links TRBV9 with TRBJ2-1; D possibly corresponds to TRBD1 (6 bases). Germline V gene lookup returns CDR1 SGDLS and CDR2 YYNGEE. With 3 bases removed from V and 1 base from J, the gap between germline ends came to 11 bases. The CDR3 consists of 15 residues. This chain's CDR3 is CASSGTVGSYNEQFF. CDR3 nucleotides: TGTGCCAGCAGCGGGACAGTTGGGTCCTACAATGAGCAGTTCTTC.

The CDR3 DNA reads as TGTGCCAGCAGTGATGACTCTTACGAGCAGTACTTC. It specifies CASSDDSYEQYF. The V gene is TRBV28, the J gene TRBJ2-7; no clear D. The CDR3 sequence is 12 residues long. CDR1 MDHEN and CDR2 SYDVKM come from the germline V gene. Trimming removed 5 bases at V and 4 bases at J, with 9 bases between.

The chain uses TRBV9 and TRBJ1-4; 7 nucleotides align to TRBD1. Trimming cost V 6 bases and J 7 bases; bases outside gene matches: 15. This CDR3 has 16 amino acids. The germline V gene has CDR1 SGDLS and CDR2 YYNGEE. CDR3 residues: CASTQKGARAGEKLFF. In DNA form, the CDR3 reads TGTGCCAGCACCCAAAAGGGGGCGCGGGCCGGTGAAAAACTGTTTTTT.

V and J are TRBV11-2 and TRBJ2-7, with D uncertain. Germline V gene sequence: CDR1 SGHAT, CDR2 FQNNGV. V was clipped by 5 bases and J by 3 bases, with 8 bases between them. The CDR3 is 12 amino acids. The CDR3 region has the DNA TGTGCCAGCAGCCAGGCCCGCTACGAGCAGTACTTC. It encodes CASSQARYEQYF.

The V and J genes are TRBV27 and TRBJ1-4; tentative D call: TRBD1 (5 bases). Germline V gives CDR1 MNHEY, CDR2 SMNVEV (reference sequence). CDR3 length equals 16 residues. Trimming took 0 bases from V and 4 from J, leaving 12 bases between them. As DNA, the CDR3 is TGTGCCAGCAGTTTATCGGGGCAGCGAATTAATGAAAAACTGTTTTTT. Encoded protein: CASSLSGQRINEKLFF.